These 7 T cell receptor beta chains share one sample of origin, sequenced in a study of shared clonotypes between healthy human individuals. Clones were sequenced by immunoSEQ multiplex PCR, and TCRdb holds only the in-frame ones, with some missing. Of 700,000 or so clones listed, roughly 78% are singletons. Material: memory CD4+ T cells sorted from blood. Subset in this sample: CD45RA-negative fraction. The receptor set was obtained from a woman aged 25-40 years in good health.

In its sample, this clone was seen many times. V gene TRBV11-2 combines with J gene TRBJ2-7; D possibly corresponds to TRBD2 (6 bases). The CDR3 consists of 14 residues. The germline V and J ends were trimmed by 8 bases and 7 bases, with 21 bases remaining between them. Germline V gene lookup returns CDR1 SGHAT and CDR2 FQNNGV. The CDR3 region is CASCLQTSQVEQYF. The DNA for the CDR3 is TGTGCCAGCTGCCTGCAGACTAGTCAAGTGGAGCAGTACTTC.

This clone was seen at least ten times. This chain uses TRBV27 with TRBJ2-3; a possible D gene is TRBD2 (6 bases). Deletions cut 11 bases from V and 2 bases from J, with 11 bases between. This CDR3 has 12 residues. Germline loops: CDR1 MNHEY, CDR2 SMNVEV (reference sequence). The DNA for the CDR3 is TGTGCCCCTGGCGGGGCCACAGATACGCAGTATTTT. This sequence encodes CAPGGATDTQYF.

This clone has just a few counts. The V and J genes are TRBV7-2 and TRBJ1-1; 7 bases map to TRBD1. CDR1 is SGHTA, CDR2 FQGNSA, per germline. The CDR3 has 13 residues. V lost 5 bases to trimming and J lost 4 bases; unmatched junction nucleotides: 4. CDR3 sequence (DNA): TGTGCCAGCAGCCTCGACAGGGCCACTGAAGCTTTCTTT. Residues: CASSLDRATEAFF.

The chain links TRBV5-4 to TRBJ2-6, with D possibly being TRBD2 (7 bases). Germline lookup yields CDR1 SGHNT and CDR2 YYREEE (reference sequence). The CDR3 sequence is 15 residues long. Trimming took off 2 bases at V and 4 bases at J, with 10 bases between the two ends. DNA for the CDR3: TGTGCCAGCAGCTTTTGGGGGGGCGGGGCCAACGTCCTGACTTTC. It translates to CASSFWGGGANVLTF. The entire variable domain, with the rest obtained from reference TRBV5-4 and TRBJ2-6, is as follows: ETGVTQSPTHLIKTRGQQVTLRCSSQSGHNTVSWYQQALGQGPQFIFQYYREEENGRGNFPPRFSGLQFPNYSSELNVNALELDDSALYLCASSFWGGGANVLTFGAGSRLTVL.

The chain combines TRBV29-1 with TRBJ1-1, with D uncertain. Looked up from germline, CDR1 is SQVTM and CDR2 is ANQGSEA. The germline V and J ends were trimmed by 4 bases and 6 bases, with 9 bases remaining between them. The length of the CDR3 is 11 residues. The CDR3 DNA reads as TGCAGCGTTGGGATGGGCGCTGAAGCTTTCTTT. This sequence encodes CSVGMGAEAFF.

This clone has only a few counts. The chain combines TRBV9 with TRBJ2-1; D unresolved. V dropped 0 bases and J dropped 6 bases, with 13 bases sitting between them. The CDR3 length is 15 residues. Germline V lookup: CDR1 SGDLS, CDR2 YYNGEE. CDR3 amino acids: CASSVVGRRGNEQFF. The CDR3 bases are TGTGCCAGCAGCGTAGTGGGTCGGCGTGGCAATGAGCAGTTCTTC.

This chain uses TRBV15 with TRBJ2-5; D gene unclear. V was cut by 3 bases and J by 9 bases, with 11 bases left in between. Germline assignment: CDR1 LNHNV and CDR2 YYDKDF (reference sequence). CDR3 length equals 12 residues. The CDR3 bases are TGTGCCACCAGCAGGGCCCTCTCGGCCCAGTACTTC. Residues: CATSRALSAQYF.